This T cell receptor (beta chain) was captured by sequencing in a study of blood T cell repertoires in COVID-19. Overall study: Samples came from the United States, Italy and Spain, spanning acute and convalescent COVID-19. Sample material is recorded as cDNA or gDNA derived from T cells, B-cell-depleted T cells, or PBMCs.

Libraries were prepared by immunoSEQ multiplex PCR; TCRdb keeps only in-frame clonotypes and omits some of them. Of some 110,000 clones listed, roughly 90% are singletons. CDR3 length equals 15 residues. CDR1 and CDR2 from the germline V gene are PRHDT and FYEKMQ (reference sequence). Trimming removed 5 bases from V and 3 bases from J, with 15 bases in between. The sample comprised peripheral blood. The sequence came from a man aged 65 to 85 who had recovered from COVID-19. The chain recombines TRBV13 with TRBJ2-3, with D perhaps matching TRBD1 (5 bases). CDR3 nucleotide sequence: TGTGCCAGCAGCCCCCGGGCCAAGGGGACAGATACGCAGTATTTT. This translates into CASSPRAKGTDTQYF.